These T cell receptor beta chains were read from a single sample in a study of radiotherapy plus CTLA-4 blockade in lung cancer. Repertoires were generated with immunoSEQ multiplex PCR, while TCRdb's copy carries only in-frame clones and drops some. This sample has about 98,000 clones, with roughly 80% found just once. The sequencing here drew on peripheral blood, taken from a patient treated with radiotherapy plus ipilimumab. The source is a human donor with non-small cell lung cancer who had a partial response to radiotherapy plus ipilimumab. CDR3s include the opening cysteine and the closing phenylalanine or tryptophan. A D gene is named only where the DNA matches it firmly. Where a row states a size, it is once, few, many or the class of an expanded clone; other rows omit it.

clone_size	d_call	cdr3_length	v_call	j_call	cdr3_aa	cdr3_nt
.	.	15	TRBV14	TRBJ1-6	CASSREGAVNSPLHF	TGTGCCAGCAGCCGGGAAGGGGCGGTTAATTCACCCCTCCACTTT
.	TRBD2	17	TRBV11-3	TRBJ2-3	CASSSSGGGMGTDTQYF	TGTGCCAGCAGCTCTAGCGGGGGAGGGATGGGCACAGATACGCAGTATTTT
.	.	12	TRBV27	TRBJ2-5	CATKGGGETQYF	TGTGCCACCAAAGGGGGGGGAGAGACCCAGTACTTC
.	TRBD2	16	TRBV7-2	TRBJ2-1	CASSTRLAGTYNEQFF	TGTGCCAGCAGCACAAGACTAGCGGGAACCTACAATGAGCAGTTCTTC
.	.	13	TRBV6-5	TRBJ2-7	CASRLGERYEQYF	TGTGCCAGCAGACTGGGCGAACGCTACGAGCAGTACTTC
.	.	11	TRBV6-6	TRBJ2-3	CASSPSYTQYF	TGTGCCAGCAGCCCCTCTTATACGCAGTATTTT
.	.	13	TRBV30	TRBJ1-5	CASSGQLNQPQHF	TGTGCCTCCTCTGGACAGCTTAATCAGCCCCAGCATTTT
.	.	14	TRBV2	TRBJ2-7	CASSVGGPGYEQYF	TGTGCCAGCAGTGTGGGCGGGCCCGGCTACGAGCAGTACTTC
few	.	16	TRBV28	TRBJ2-6	CASSSGHPSGANVLTF	TGTGCCAGCAGTTCAGGACACCCCTCTGGGGCCAACGTCCTGACTTTC
.	.	13	TRBV2	TRBJ2-1	CASTGDSYNEQFF	TGTGCCAGCACGGGAGATTCCTACAATGAGCAGTTCTTC
.	.	16	TRBV5-3	TRBJ1-2	CARSLVGGSSYYGYTF	TGTGCCAGAAGCTTGGTAGGCGGCAGTTCCTATTATGGCTACACCTTC
.	.	13	TRBV18	TRBJ2-7	CASSPRTRDEQYF	TGTGCCAGCTCACCACGGACGAGGGATGAGCAGTACTTC
.	.	13	TRBV28	TRBJ1-4	CASSLRRDEKLFF	TGTGCCAGCAGTTTAAGAAGAGATGAAAAACTGTTTTTT
.	TRBD2	17	TRBV7-8	TRBJ2-1	CASSLGASGRAVDEQFF	TGTGCCAGCAGCTTAGGGGCTAGCGGGAGGGCCGTCGATGAGCAGTTCTTC
.	TRBD1	21	TRBV30	TRBJ2-7	CAWTNQPAGQGGPGQLYEQYF	TGTGCCTGGACCAACCAGCCCGCTGGACAGGGGGGGCCGGGACAACTCTACGAGCAGTACTTC
.	TRBD2	19	TRBV9	TRBJ2-1	CASSPRSIAGEGGRNEQFF	TGTGCCAGCAGCCCTAGGTCGATAGCGGGAGAGGGGGGTCGCAATGAGCAGTTCTTC
.	TRBD1	14	TRBV11-3	TRBJ2-1	CASSSRTGDGEQFF	TGTGCCAGCAGCTCTCGGACAGGGGACGGTGAGCAGTTCTTC
once	.	16	TRBV27	TRBJ2-7	CASSRYGGGRSYEQYF	TGTGCCAGCAGTCGCTACGGAGGGGGCAGGTCCTACGAGCAGTACTTC
.	TRBD2	14	TRBV28	TRBJ2-1	CASSLSGTYNEQFF	TGTGCCAGCAGTCTTAGCGGGACCTACAATGAGCAGTTCTTC
once	TRBD1	18	TRBV5-6	TRBJ2-2	CASSPPLAGTGGTGELFF	TGTGCCAGCAGCCCACCCCTCGCCGGGACAGGAGGGACCGGGGAGCTGTTTTTT
.	TRBD1	14	TRBV2	TRBJ2-2	CASCVLQGTGELFF	TGTGCCAGCTGCGTTTTACAGGGGACCGGGGAGCTGTTTTTT
.	.	15	TRBV7-2	TRBJ2-7	CASSPRPGTNPEQYF	TGTGCCAGCAGCCCTCGCCCAGGGACAAACCCCGAGCAGTACTTC
.	TRBD2	16	TRBV5-5	TRBJ2-3	CASSLLAGGGTDTQYF	TGTGCCAGCAGCCTCCTAGCGGGAGGAGGAACAGATACGCAGTATTTT
.	TRBD2	18	TRBV14	TRBJ2-7	CASSPTTLSGRSSYEQYF	TGTGCCAGCAGCCCTACCACCTTGAGCGGGAGGAGCTCCTACGAGCAGTACTTC
.	TRBD2	13	TRBV30	TRBJ2-1	CAAGLAGYNEQFF	TGTGCCGCGGGACTAGCGGGGTACAATGAGCAGTTCTTC
.	.	15	TRBV5-1	TRBJ2-5	CASSYTGTIGETQYF	TGCGCCAGCAGCTACACCGGGACAATCGGGGAGACCCAGTACTTC
few	TRBD2	17	TRBV9	TRBJ2-7	CASSPGLAGGGALEQYF	TGTGCCAGCAGCCCGGGACTAGCGGGAGGAGGGGCCCTCGAGCAGTACTTC